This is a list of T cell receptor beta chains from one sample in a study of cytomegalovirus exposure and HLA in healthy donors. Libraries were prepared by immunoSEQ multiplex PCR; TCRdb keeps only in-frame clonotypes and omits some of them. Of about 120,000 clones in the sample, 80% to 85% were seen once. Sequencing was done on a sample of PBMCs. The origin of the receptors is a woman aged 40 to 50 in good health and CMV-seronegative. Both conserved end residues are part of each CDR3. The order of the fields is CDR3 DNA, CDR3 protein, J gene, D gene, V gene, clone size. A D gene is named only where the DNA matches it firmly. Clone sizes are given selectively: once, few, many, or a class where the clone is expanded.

TGTGCCAGCAGTTTACCTTTTACGAGTACTGGAAAACTGTTTTTT | CASSLPFTSTGKLFF | TRBJ1-4 | - | TRBV28 | -
TGTGCCAGCAGCCCTACAGGGAACACTGAAGCTTTCTTT | CASSPTGNTEAFF | TRBJ1-1 | - | TRBV7-9 | -
TGTGCCAGCAGTTTACGGGCGGCCGGGGACCAGTACTTC | CASSLRAAGDQYF | TRBJ2-5 | - | TRBV28 | once
TGTGCCAGCAGCCCAGACAGGTATATGAACACTGAAGCTTTCTTT | CASSPDRYMNTEAFF | TRBJ1-1 | - | TRBV28 | -
TGCGCCAGCAGCTCCAGGGGGCATCTTGGAAACACCATATATTTT | CASSSRGHLGNTIYF | TRBJ1-3 | TRBD1 | TRBV5-1 | -
TGTGCCAGCAGCTTAAACTTTGGTGAGACCCAGTACTTC | CASSLNFGETQYF | TRBJ2-5 | - | TRBV7-2 | -
TGTGCCAGTAGTATCCGTTCCGGGACAGGGGGCGGCTACACCTTC | CASSIRSGTGGGYTF | TRBJ1-2 | TRBD1 | TRBV19 | -
TGTGCCAGCAGTGAGTGGGACAGGGGCCGCTACAATGAGCAGTTCTTC | CASSEWDRGRYNEQFF | TRBJ2-1 | TRBD1 | TRBV6-1 | -
TGCGCCAGCAGCCAAGAGAAGCGGGGGGGCGTCTACGAGCAGTACTTC | CASSQEKRGGVYEQYF | TRBJ2-7 | TRBD2 | TRBV4-1 | once
TGTGCCATCAGTGAGCACCCTCCAGTTCACAGAGATGAAGGCGTGACAGATACGCAGTATTTT | CAISEHPPVHRDEGVTDTQYF | TRBJ2-3 | - | TRBV10-3 | -
TGTGCCACCAGCCTCAACAGGGGAAACTATGGCTACACCTTC | CATSLNRGNYGYTF | TRBJ1-2 | TRBD1 | TRBV15 | -
TGCGCCAGCAGCTCAGGGGGGTTGGGCGGCAGGTTGCAAGAGACCCAGTACTTC | CASSSGGLGGRLQETQYF | TRBJ2-5 | - | TRBV5-1 | -
TGTGCCAGCAGCCCTCGGGCGGGGGGGACCTACAATGAGCAGTTCTTC | CASSPRAGGTYNEQFF | TRBJ2-1 | TRBD2 | TRBV5-6 | -
TGTGCCTGGAGTACAGGGATGGGATCTGAAGCTTTCTTT | CAWSTGMGSEAFF | TRBJ1-1 | - | TRBV30 | -
TGTGCCAGCAGCTTGAACCTACCCAATGGGCAGTTCTTC | CASSLNLPNGQFF | TRBJ2-1 | - | TRBV5-4 | -
TGTGCCAGCAGCTTGGGGGGGCAGAATAATGAAAAACTGTTTTTT | CASSLGGQNNEKLFF | TRBJ1-4 | - | TRBV7-9 | few
TGTGCCAGTAGTTTCCAACAGGGGGTCGGCACTGAAGCTTTCTTT | CASSFQQGVGTEAFF | TRBJ1-1 | TRBD1 | TRBV19 | -
TGTGCCAGCGTCAAGGGAGGTGGCGGCACAGATACGCAGTATTTT | CASVKGGGGTDTQYF | TRBJ2-3 | - | TRBV6-1 | -
TGTGCCAGCAGCTTGGCCGGGACAGTTTACGAGCAGTACTTC | CASSLAGTVYEQYF | TRBJ2-7 | TRBD1 | TRBV5-6 | -
TGTGCCAGCAGCCAAACAAATCAGCCCCAGCATTTT | CASSQTNQPQHF | TRBJ1-5 | - | TRBV14 | -
TGTGCCAGCAGCGCCAGCGGGAGCGGTAACAATGAGCAGTTCTTC | CASSASGSGNNEQFF | TRBJ2-1 | TRBD2 | TRBV7-3 | -
TGTGCCAGCAGTTACCCGGGACAGGGTGACGTAGCGGGAGTGGCAGATACGCAGTATTTT | CASSYPGQGDVAGVADTQYF | TRBJ2-3 | - | TRBV28 | -
TGCGCCAGCAGCTTGGAACTAGAGGCGTACGAGCAGTACTTC | CASSLELEAYEQYF | TRBJ2-7 | - | TRBV5-1 | -
TGTGCCAGCAGTTTAACCGACAGGGGCGGCAAAAACATTCAGTACTTC | CASSLTDRGGKNIQYF | TRBJ2-4 | TRBD1 | TRBV28 | -
TGCGCCAGCAGCTCAGGGACAGGGTCGTTCGAGCAGTACTTC | CASSSGTGSFEQYF | TRBJ2-7 | TRBD1 | TRBV5-1 | -
TGCGCCAGCAGCCCGGAGGGACAGACGAACACTGAAGCTTTCTTT | CASSPEGQTNTEAFF | TRBJ1-1 | TRBD1 | TRBV5-1 | once
TGTGCCAGCAGCTTAGTAGGACCGGGGAGCTCCAATGAGCAGTTCTTC | CASSLVGPGSSNEQFF | TRBJ2-1 | - | TRBV7-6 | -
TGTGCCAGCAGCCCGCAAACTGGGCAGTACTTC | CASSPQTGQYF | TRBJ2-7 | - | TRBV11-3 | -
TGTGCCAGCAGCTTAGCGACAGGGTCCTATGGCTACACCTTC | CASSLATGSYGYTF | TRBJ1-2 | TRBD1 | TRBV13 | -
TGTGCCAGTAGTATAGTGGGACTCACAGATACGCAGTATTTT | CASSIVGLTDTQYF | TRBJ2-3 | - | TRBV19 | -
TGCGCCAGCGGCAGGGGAGGGGACAACACCGGGGAGCTGTTTTTT | CASGRGGDNTGELFF | TRBJ2-2 | - | TRBV5-1 | -
TGTGCCTGGAGTCAACAGGGGTACGAGCAGTACTTC | CAWSQQGYEQYF | TRBJ2-7 | TRBD1 | TRBV30 | -
TGTGCCAGTAGCCGACCTTTGCAGGGGGCCTCTGAAGCTTTCTTT | CASSRPLQGASEAFF | TRBJ1-1 | TRBD1 | TRBV19 | once
TGTGCCAGCAGCTTAGTTATTTCTAGCGGGGACTACGAGCAGTACTTC | CASSLVISSGDYEQYF | TRBJ2-7 | TRBD2 | TRBV7-9 | -
TGTGCCACCAGCAGAGATCCAGCAGCGGGAGCGGGGAATGAGCAGTTCTTC | CATSRDPAAGAGNEQFF | TRBJ2-1 | TRBD2 | TRBV15 | -
TGTGCCAGCAGCCCGGACAGGGGGCTATACGAGCAGTACTTC | CASSPDRGLYEQYF | TRBJ2-7 | TRBD1 | TRBV27 | -
TGTGCCAGCAGCCCTGTACAGGGCGATACCGGGGAGCTGTTTTTT | CASSPVQGDTGELFF | TRBJ2-2 | - | TRBV7-9 | -
TGTGCCTGGAGTGGCCTAGATAGTGAGACCCAGTACTTC | CAWSGLDSETQYF | TRBJ2-5 | - | TRBV30 | once
TGTGCCAGCAGTTCGAACTCAGGGTTCCCTCCTGGGCCTAACTATGGCTACACCTTC | CASSSNSGFPPGPNYGYTF | TRBJ1-2 | - | TRBV27 | -
TGTGCCAGCAGTGAATCCCGGTTCGGGGGGCTTGGAAACACCATATATTTT | CASSESRFGGLGNTIYF | TRBJ1-3 | - | TRBV6-1 | -
TGTGCCACCAGCAGAACGACTAGCGGGAGGCCCCCAGATACGCAGTATTTT | CATSRTTSGRPPDTQYF | TRBJ2-3 | TRBD2 | TRBV15 | once
TGCGCCAGCAGCTCCAGGAATGACCAATACAATGAGCAGTTCTTC | CASSSRNDQYNEQFF | TRBJ2-1 | - | TRBV5-1 | -
TGCGCCAGCAGCCAAGCAAGAACTAGCGGGTTTCTTAACTCCTACAATGAGCAGTTCTTC | CASSQARTSGFLNSYNEQFF | TRBJ2-1 | TRBD2 | TRBV4-3 | -
TGCGCCAGCAGCCCGAATGCCGGGGGGTCCGAAGCTTTCTTT | CASSPNAGGSEAFF | TRBJ1-1 | - | TRBV5-1 | -
TGCGCCAGCAGCTTGACAGCGGGGGGGCCCGGGGAGCTGTTTTTT | CASSLTAGGPGELFF | TRBJ2-2 | TRBD2 | TRBV5-1 | -
TGTGCCAGCACCGGACAGGGGAACTATGGCTACACCTTC | CASTGQGNYGYTF | TRBJ1-2 | TRBD1 | TRBV2 | -
TGTGCCAGCAGTGCCACAGGGGGGGTCACTGAAGCTTTCTTT | CASSATGGVTEAFF | TRBJ1-1 | TRBD1 | TRBV6-6 | -
TGTGCCAGCAGCTTATCGACTAGCTCCTCCTACGAGCAGTACTTC | CASSLSTSSSYEQYF | TRBJ2-7 | TRBD2 | TRBV11-1 | -
TGTGCCAGCACCCCGGGACAGGGGAGGAAAAACACTGAAGCTTTCTTT | CASTPGQGRKNTEAFF | TRBJ1-1 | TRBD1 | TRBV2 | few
TGTGCCAGCAGTCCCCGAGGATCCGCCAGGGCCACTGAAGCTTTCTTT | CASSPRGSARATEAFF | TRBJ1-1 | - | TRBV28 | few
TGCGCCAGCAGCGGCCAGGGCTCTCGCGAGCAGTACTTC | CASSGQGSREQYF | TRBJ2-7 | - | TRBV5-1 | -
TGTGCCAGCAGCTTAGCGTCTGTATACAATGAGCAGTTCTTC | CASSLASVYNEQFF | TRBJ2-1 | - | TRBV7-9 | -
TGTGCCAGCAGCCCAAGGGCGGGAGGGGTGAACATTCAGTACTTC | CASSPRAGGVNIQYF | TRBJ2-4 | TRBD2 | TRBV4-2 | -
TGTGCCAGTAGTATGACTAGCGGGATGAAGAGAACCCAGTACTTC | CASSMTSGMKRTQYF | TRBJ2-5 | TRBD2 | TRBV19 | -
TGTGCCAGCAGCCCCGACAGGGGGCCCTACAATGAGCAGTTCTTC | CASSPDRGPYNEQFF | TRBJ2-1 | TRBD1 | TRBV6-1 | -
TGTGCCAGCAGCGTAGGATCCGGGAGCAATCAGCCCCAGCATTTT | CASSVGSGSNQPQHF | TRBJ1-5 | - | TRBV9 | -
TGTGCCAGCAGCCAAGCTCCCACCGGGGACTACGAGCAGTACTTC | CASSQAPTGDYEQYF | TRBJ2-7 | - | TRBV7-9 | -
TGCGCCAGCAGCCAAGTTGATATAGTTTCCTACAATGAGCAGTTCTTC | CASSQVDIVSYNEQFF | TRBJ2-1 | - | TRBV4-1 | few
TGTGCCAGCAGTGAAGCGGGACTCCTCGGCAATGAGCAGTTCTTC | CASSEAGLLGNEQFF | TRBJ2-1 | - | TRBV25-1 | -